The next 26 T cell receptor beta chains were all read from a single sample in a study of cytomegalovirus exposure and HLA in healthy donors. PCR primers comprised 60 Vbeta and 13 Jbeta primers. Sequencing used immunoSEQ multiplex PCR; TCRdb keeps in-frame clones, though not all of them. The profile covers some 150,000 clones, with roughly 80% appearing a single time and roughly 4.9% taken by the ten largest. The sequencing sample was made of PBMCs. These TCRs come from a woman aged 18-29 years in good health and CMV-seropositive.

The CDR3 region has the DNA TGTGCCAGCAGCTTAGGACAGGGGTGGCAGCCCCAGCATTTT. Encoded protein: CASSLGQGWQPQHF. The V gene is TRBV7-9, the J gene TRBJ1-5, with 8 bases that match TRBD1. With 1 base clipped from V and 7 bases from J, the junction kept 3 bases outside the gene matches. Germline V gene lookup returns CDR1 SEHNR and CDR2 FQNEAQ (reference sequence). This CDR3 is 14 amino acids long.

This sequence joins TRBV7-9 and TRBJ1-1, with a possible D match to TRBD1 (6 bases). CDR3 length: 15 amino acids. The germline V gene encodes CDR1 SEHNR and CDR2 FQNEAQ (reference sequence). Trimming stripped 1 base from V and 6 bases from J, with 15 bases between. In DNA form, the CDR3 reads TGTGCCAGCAGCTTAGGGTTAGGGGGACTACCTGAAGCTTTCTTT. Amino acid sequence: CASSLGLGGLPEAFF.

The V call is TRBV9, the J call TRBJ1-2; 11 nucleotides match TRBD1. Germline V gene data show CDR1 as SGDLS and CDR2 as YYNGEE. With 4 bases clipped from V and 4 bases from J, the junction kept 6 bases outside the gene matches. The CDR3 consists of 15 residues. This chain's CDR3 is CASSPGQGASYGYTF. In DNA, the CDR3 is TGTGCCAGCAGCCCAGGACAGGGGGCCAGCTATGGCTACACCTTC.

This chain uses TRBV5-8 with TRBJ2-5; 8 bases agree with TRBD2. The V and J ends lost 4 bases and 0 bases, in that order; junction bases with no gene match: 2. CDR1 and CDR2 from the germline V gene are SGHTS and YDEGEE. This CDR3 comprises 14 residues. CDR3: CASSRGGDQETQYF. For the CDR3, the DNA is TGTGCCAGCAGCCGGGGGGGGGACCAAGAGACCCAGTACTTC.

This clone turned up a few times. The genes are TRBV18 and TRBJ2-3, with D hard to call. V lost 2 bases, J lost 2 bases, and 14 bases lay in between. The germline gives CDR1 KGHSH, CDR2 LQKENI. The CDR3 covers 16 residues. The CDR3 nucleotides read TGTGCCAGCTCACCAGCAACAAATAACCCCACAGATACGCAGTATTTT. Translated, it gives CASSPATNNPTDTQYF.

The sample holds one count of this clone. The V and J genes are TRBV6-1 and TRBJ2-7, with TRBD1 matching over 10 bases. CDR3 length: 16 residues. From germline, CDR1 is MNHNS and CDR2 SASEGT. V gave up 4 bases and J gave up 4 bases; unmatched junction bases: 10. The CDR3 DNA reads as TGTGCCAGCAGTGCGGCGACAGGGGGCGTCGAGTACGAGCAGTACTTC. As protein: CASSAATGGVEYEQYF.

As DNA, the CDR3 is TGTGCCAGCAGCACCACCCAGGGGACCTACGAGCAGTACTTC. It is translated as CASSTTQGTYEQYF. This chain uses TRBV9 with TRBJ2-7; TRBD1 is a possible D gene (6 bases). The CDR3 runs 14 residues. Trimming removed 4 bases from V and 2 bases from J, with 13 bases in between. Germline V gene lookup returns CDR1 SGDLS and CDR2 YYNGEE.

This sequence joins TRBV7-2 and TRBJ2-7; 9 bases match TRBD1. CDR3 length: 15 amino acids. V dropped 0 bases and J dropped 4; count of bases not matched to a gene: 4. CDR1 SGHTA and CDR2 FQGNSA come from the germline V gene. For the CDR3, the DNA is TGTGCCAGCAGCTTAGCGGGACAGGGAATTTACGAGCAGTACTTC. Its translation is CASSLAGQGIYEQYF.

The chain joins TRBV7-8 to TRBJ2-7; 9 positions match TRBD2. This CDR3 is built from 15 residues. Per the germline V gene, CDR1 is SGHVS and CDR2 is FQNEAQ. The trim removed 5 bases at V and 6 bases at J, leaving 11 bases unmatched. CDR3 in amino acids: CASSPQAGGTLEQYF. CDR3 in DNA: TGTGCCAGCAGCCCGCAGGCGGGGGGGACCCTCGAGCAGTACTTC. Full variable domain (remainder filled in from reference TRBV7-8 and TRBJ2-7): GAGVSQSPRYKVAKRGQDVALRCDPISGHVSLFWYQQALGQGPEFLTYFQNEAQLDKSGLPSDRFFAERPEGSVSTLKIQRTQQEDSAVYLCASSPQAGGTLEQYFGPGTRLTVT.

The chain employs TRBV2 and TRBJ1-4; 7 bases line up with TRBD1. With V trimmed by 4 bases and J by 4 bases, 9 bases remained unmatched. Germline assignment: CDR1 SNHLY and CDR2 FYNNEI. The CDR3 totals 16 residues. The CDR3 loop is CASSGPVGQHNEKLFF. CDR3 DNA: TGTGCCAGCAGTGGCCCGGTGGGACAGCATAATGAAAAACTGTTTTTT.

The V and J genes are TRBV12-5 and TRBJ2-5, with D perhaps TRBD1 (5 bases). The CDR3 loop spans 14 amino acids. CDR1 is LGHNT, CDR2 FRNRAP, per germline. Between the trimmed V and J ends, which lost 7 bases and 2 bases, there was a span of 14 bases. In DNA, the CDR3 is TGTGCTAGTGCTAAAGCGACAGCTCAAGAGACCCAGTACTTC. It translates to CASAKATAQETQYF.

The chain employs TRBV5-1 and TRBJ1-2, with D unclear. CDR3 length equals 12 residues. The germline CDR1 and CDR2 sequences are SGHRS and YFSETQ. V shed 3 bases and J shed 10 bases, with 13 bases lying between them. Here the CDR3 DNA reads TGCGCCAGCAGCTATCTCGAGGGCTACTACACCTTC. Its protein is CASSYLEGYYTF.

The genes are TRBV21-1 and TRBJ2-1; TRBD2 reflects the table's D call only, with no check against the DNA. TRBV21-1 is annotated as a pseudogene. This CDR3 has 14 amino acids. As DNA, the CDR3 is TGTGCCAGCAGCCCAAGGTGGGGGGACAATGAGCAGTTCTTC. Translated, it gives CASSPRWGDNEQFF.

The chain links TRBV7-2 to TRBJ1-1; no clear D gene. The germline CDR1 and CDR2 sequences are SGHTA and FQGNSA. The CDR3 length is 14 residues. V was cut by 6 bases and J by 11 bases, with 22 bases left in between. The CDR3 loop is CASSPRQVKVEAFF. CDR3 bases: TGTGCCAGCAGTCCCCGCCAGGTGAAGGTTGAGGCTTTCTTT.

This sequence joins TRBV4-3 and TRBJ2-1; TRBD1 matches 7 bases. CDR1 and CDR2 from the germline V gene are LGHNA and YSLEER. After removal of 3 bases from V and 6 bases from J, the junction contained 11 bases not matched to a gene. This CDR3 has 16 amino acids. The CDR3 reads CASSHLPDRSGNEQFF. The CDR3 DNA reads as TGCGCCAGCAGCCATTTACCGGACAGGTCAGGCAATGAGCAGTTCTTC.

This clone was seen only a few times. The chain couples TRBV19 to TRBJ1-2, with TRBD1 matching 7 bases. Germline V gene data show CDR1 as LNHDA and CDR2 as SQIVND (reference sequence). The CDR3 runs 14 residues. V dropped 3 bases and J dropped 6; count of bases not matched to a gene: 7. The CDR3 DNA follows: TGTGCCAGTAGTATCGTTAAGGGGGCCGATGGCTACACCTTC. Translating it yields CASSIVKGADGYTF.

This chain uses TRBV15 with TRBJ1-1; 7 positions agree with TRBD1. This CDR3 is 16 amino acids long. Germline CDR1 and CDR2: LNHNV and YYDKDF (reference sequence). Germline trimming cut 0 bases from V and 7 bases from J; bases unmatched to any gene: 11. CDR3 amino acids: CATSRETGSKRGEAFF. As DNA, the CDR3 is TGTGCCACCAGCAGAGAGACAGGGTCAAAGAGAGGTGAAGCTTTCTTT.

The chain couples TRBV7-2 to TRBJ2-5; D not resolved. The J call may be mistaken, given a closer DNA end match to TRBJ2-7. The CDR3 is 11 amino acids. Per germline, CDR1 SGHTA and CDR2 FQGNSA. CDR3 coding DNA: TGTGCCAGCAGCTTACCCTACGAGCAGTACTTC. This translates into CASSLPYEQYF.

This chain joins TRBV19 and TRBJ1-5; no clear D. Per germline, CDR1 LNHDA and CDR2 SQIVND (reference sequence). This CDR3 region has 16 residues. V lost 7 bases, J lost 0 bases, and 16 bases lay in between. CDR3 DNA: TGTGCCAGTACTCCCGCCCGGAGTTATAGCAATCAGCCCCAGCATTTT. This sequence encodes CASTPARSYSNQPQHF.

V gene TRBV4-1 combines with J gene TRBJ1-4; D uncertain. Trimming removed 8 bases at V and 7 bases at J, with 20 bases between. The CDR3 consists of 15 residues. From germline, CDR1 is MGHRA and CDR2 YSYEKL. CDR3 region: CASQTRREASEKLFF. DNA for the CDR3: TGCGCCAGCCAAACGCGCCGGGAGGCGAGTGAAAAACTGTTTTTT.

This clone was seen more than once but under ten times. The V gene is TRBV7-2, the J gene TRBJ1-3; the match to TRBD1 covers 8 bases. With 2 bases clipped from V and 1 base from J, the junction kept 4 bases outside the gene matches. The CDR3 spans 16 residues. Germline CDR1 is SGHTA and CDR2 is FQGNSA. The CDR3 nucleotides read TGTGCCAGCAGCTTAACAGGGGGGAATTCTGGAAACACCATATATTTT. Translated, it gives CASSLTGGNSGNTIYF.

V is TRBV6-6 and J is TRBJ2-7; tentative D call: TRBD2 (6 bases). Per germline, CDR1 MNHNY and CDR2 SVGAGI (reference sequence). The V and J ends lost 11 bases and 3 bases respectively, with 23 bases between them. This CDR3 region has 15 residues. The CDR3: CAAGAIGTDGYEQYF. As DNA, the CDR3 is TGTGCCGCCGGCGCGATTGGGACTGACGGCTACGAGCAGTACTTC.

V is TRBV6-5 and J is TRBJ2-3, with 7 bases fitting TRBD2. This CDR3 is built from 13 residues. V gave up 7 bases and J gave up 5 bases; unmatched junction bases: 6. Germline CDR1 is MNHEY and CDR2 is SVGAGI. DNA of the CDR3: TGTGCCAGCACCCGGGGGGTGGAAGATACGCAGTATTTT. Translated, it gives CASTRGVEDTQYF.

CDR3 in amino acids: CASSFSRGGYTF. The CDR3 bases are TGTGCCAGCAGCTTTAGTCGGGGGGGCTACACCTTC. The chain has TRBV7-9 and TRBJ1-2; maybe TRBD1 (5 bases). Germline V lookup: CDR1 SEHNR, CDR2 FQNEAQ (reference sequence). The CDR3 consists of 12 residues. The V and J ends lost 3 bases and 8 bases respectively, with 10 bases between them.

This clone has more than one count but fewer than ten. CDR3 in amino acids: CASSDGGDTGELFF. In DNA form, the CDR3 reads TGTGCCAGCAGTGACGGGGGGGACACCGGGGAGCTGTTTTTT. The chain combines TRBV6-4 with TRBJ2-2, with 7 bases matching TRBD2. Germline values: CDR1 MRHNA, CDR2 SNTAGT. The V gene end was trimmed by 2 bases and the J gene end by 3 bases; junction bases not matched to a gene: 0. This CDR3 has 14 residues.

The table lists this clone with a few counts. The chain has TRBV5-4 and TRBJ1-4; 9 bases align to TRBD1. Germline assignment: CDR1 SGHNT and CDR2 YYREEE (reference sequence). There are 14 residues in the CDR3. The junction had 6 bases not matched to a gene; V was cut back by 4 bases and J by 8 bases. The CDR3 loop reads CASSMGQGYEKLFF. In DNA form, the CDR3 reads TGTGCCAGCAGCATGGGACAGGGATACGAAAAACTGTTTTTT. The variable domain in full, completed from reference TRBV5-4 and TRBJ1-4, reads ETGVTQSPTHLIKTRGQQVTLRCSSQSGHNTVSWYQQALGQGPQFIFQYYREEENGRGNFPPRFSGLQFPNYSSELNVNALELDDSALYLCASSMGQGYEKLFFGSGTQLSVL.